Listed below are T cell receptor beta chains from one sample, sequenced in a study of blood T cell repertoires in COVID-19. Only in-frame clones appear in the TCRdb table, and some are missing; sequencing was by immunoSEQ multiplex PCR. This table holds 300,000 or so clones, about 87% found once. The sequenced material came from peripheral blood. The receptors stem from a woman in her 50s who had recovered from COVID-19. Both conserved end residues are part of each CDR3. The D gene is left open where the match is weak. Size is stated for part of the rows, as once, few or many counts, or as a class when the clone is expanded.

TGCGCCAGCACACCCGGGACAACACAAGAGACCCAGTACTTC	CASTPGTTQETQYF	-	TRBJ2-5	-	TRBV5-1
TGCAGTGCTAGTAAGGTGGCTAGCGGGGGATCGCAGTATTTT	CSASKVASGGSQYF	-	TRBJ2-3	TRBD2	TRBV20-1
TGTGCCAGCAAATTGGAGGCCGTGAACACTGAAGCTTTCTTT	CASKLEAVNTEAFF	-	TRBJ1-1	-	TRBV2
TGTGCCAGCAGCGCAACTATGAACACTGAAGCTTTCTTT	CASSATMNTEAFF	-	TRBJ1-1	-	TRBV3-1/TRBV3-2
TGTGCCAGCAGTCGGGACAGGGACTATGGCTACACCTTC	CASSRDRDYGYTF	-	TRBJ1-2	TRBD1	TRBV12-3/TRBV12-4
TGTGCCAGCTCCCGGGGAGGCACAGATACGCAGTATTTT	CASSRGGTDTQYF	-	TRBJ2-3	-	TRBV7-2
TGTGCCACCAGCACCCGGACTCTTGAGCAGTTCTTC	CATSTRTLEQFF	-	TRBJ2-1	-	TRBV15
TGTGCCAGCAGCGTTATTGGACAGGGCCACAATGAGCAGTTCTTC	CASSVIGQGHNEQFF	once	TRBJ2-1	TRBD1	TRBV2
TGTGCCAGCAGCTTGTACGGTTCAGATACGCAGTATTTT	CASSLYGSDTQYF	-	TRBJ2-3	-	TRBV5-6
TGTGCCAGCAGCTTAAATGTAGCTAGGGGAGAGACCCAGTACTTC	CASSLNVARGETQYF	-	TRBJ2-5	-	TRBV7-2
TGTGCCAGCAGCCGATTGGGACAGGGCTACGAGCAGTACTTC	CASSRLGQGYEQYF	-	TRBJ2-7	TRBD1	TRBV3-1/TRBV3-2
TGTGCCAGCTCACCAGGAACAGTCAATCAGCCCCAGCATTTT	CASSPGTVNQPQHF	once	TRBJ1-5	-	TRBV18
TGTGCCAGCAGAAGTGGCGGGAGCCTCCAAGAGACCCAGTACTTC	CASRSGGSLQETQYF	-	TRBJ2-5	TRBD2	TRBV6-5
TGCGCCAGCAGCCGAGGGCCTAGCGGGTCCCAAGAGACCCAGTACTTC	CASSRGPSGSQETQYF	-	TRBJ2-5	TRBD2	TRBV5-1
TGTGCCAGCAGTGGACAGACTAATCAGCCCCAGCATTTT	CASSGQTNQPQHF	-	TRBJ1-5	-	TRBV6-2/TRBV6-3
TGTGCCAGCAGTGAGACGGGGGGTACGCAGTATTTT	CASSETGGTQYF	-	TRBJ2-3	TRBD2	TRBV6-2/TRBV6-3
TGTGCCACCAGTGATCCCAAACTAGCGGGAGGGAGGCGCCCAGATACGCAGTATTTT	CATSDPKLAGGRRPDTQYF	-	TRBJ2-3	TRBD2	TRBV24-1
TGTGCCAGCAGCCTCAAGACTAGCGGGCCCGATCGATTGTATGAGCAGTTCTTC	CASSLKTSGPDRLYEQFF	-	TRBJ2-1	TRBD2	TRBV11-3